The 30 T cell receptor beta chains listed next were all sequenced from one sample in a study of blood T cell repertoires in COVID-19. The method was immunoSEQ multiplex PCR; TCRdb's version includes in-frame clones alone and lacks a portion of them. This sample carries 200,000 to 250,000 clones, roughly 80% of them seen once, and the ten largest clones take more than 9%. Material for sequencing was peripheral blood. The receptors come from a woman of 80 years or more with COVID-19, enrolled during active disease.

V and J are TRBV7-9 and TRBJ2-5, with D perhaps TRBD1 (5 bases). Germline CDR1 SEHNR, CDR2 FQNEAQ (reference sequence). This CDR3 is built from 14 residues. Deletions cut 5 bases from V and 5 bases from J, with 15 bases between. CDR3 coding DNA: TGTGCCAGCAGCCCCGGACATCGGGTGGAGACCCAGTACTTC. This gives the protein CASSPGHRVETQYF. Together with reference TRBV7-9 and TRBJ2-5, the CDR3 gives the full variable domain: DTGVSQNPRHKITKRGQNVTFRCDPISEHNRLYWYRQTLGQGPEFLTYFQNEAQLEKSRLLSDRFSAERPKGSFSTLEIQRTEQGDSAMYLCASSPGHRVETQYFGPGTRLLVL.

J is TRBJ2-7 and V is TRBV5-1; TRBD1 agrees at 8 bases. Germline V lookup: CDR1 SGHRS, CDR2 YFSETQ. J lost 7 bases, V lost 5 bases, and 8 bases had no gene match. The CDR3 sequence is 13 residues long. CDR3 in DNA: TGCGCCAGCAGGCCGCAGGGGGCTGGAGAGCAGTACTTC. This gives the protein CASRPQGAGEQYF.

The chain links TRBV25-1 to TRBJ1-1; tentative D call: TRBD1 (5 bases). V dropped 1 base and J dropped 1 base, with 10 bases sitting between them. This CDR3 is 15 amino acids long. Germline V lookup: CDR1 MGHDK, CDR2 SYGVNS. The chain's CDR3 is CASSEFGGKNTEAFF. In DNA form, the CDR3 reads TGTGCCAGCAGTGAATTTGGGGGGAAGAACACTGAAGCTTTCTTT.

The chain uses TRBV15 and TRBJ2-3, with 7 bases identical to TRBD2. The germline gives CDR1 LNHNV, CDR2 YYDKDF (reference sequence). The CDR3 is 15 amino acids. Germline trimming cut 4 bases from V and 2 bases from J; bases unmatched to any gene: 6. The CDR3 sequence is CATSNTGTTTDTQYF. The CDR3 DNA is TGTGCCACCAGCAACACCGGGACTACCACAGATACGCAGTATTTT.

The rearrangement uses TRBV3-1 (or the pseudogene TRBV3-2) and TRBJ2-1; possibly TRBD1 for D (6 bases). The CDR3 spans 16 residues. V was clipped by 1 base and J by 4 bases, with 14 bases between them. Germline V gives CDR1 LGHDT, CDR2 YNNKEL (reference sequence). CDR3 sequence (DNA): TGTGCCAGCAGCCAAGTCACTGGACAGAAATACAATGAGCAGTTCTTC. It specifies CASSQVTGQKYNEQFF.

The chain's CDR3 is CASSLGYGYTF. CDR3 in DNA: TGTGCCAGCAGTCTCGGCTATGGCTACACCTTC. This chain connects TRBV6-4 to TRBJ1-2, with D unclear. The CDR3 length is 11 residues. V was trimmed by 5 bases and J by 4 bases, leaving 5 bases between them. The germline V gene has CDR1 MRHNA and CDR2 SNTAGT.

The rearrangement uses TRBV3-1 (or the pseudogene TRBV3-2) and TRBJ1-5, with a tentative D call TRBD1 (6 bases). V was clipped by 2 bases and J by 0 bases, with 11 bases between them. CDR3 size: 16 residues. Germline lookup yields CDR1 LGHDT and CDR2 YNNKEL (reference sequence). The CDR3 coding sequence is TGTGCCAGCAGCCAAAACCAGGGGAATAGCAATCAGCCCCAGCATTTT. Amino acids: CASSQNQGNSNQPQHF.

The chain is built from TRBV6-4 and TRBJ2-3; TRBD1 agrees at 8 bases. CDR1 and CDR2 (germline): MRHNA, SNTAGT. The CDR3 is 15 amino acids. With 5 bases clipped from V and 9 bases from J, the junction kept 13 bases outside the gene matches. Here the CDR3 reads CASSQTTDRVDTQYF. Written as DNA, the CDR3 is TGTGCCAGCAGTCAAACCACGGACAGGGTTGACACGCAGTATTTT.

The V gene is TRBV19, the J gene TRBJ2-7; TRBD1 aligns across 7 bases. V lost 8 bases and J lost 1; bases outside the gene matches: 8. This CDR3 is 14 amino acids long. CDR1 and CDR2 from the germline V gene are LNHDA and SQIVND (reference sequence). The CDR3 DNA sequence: TGTGCCAGTTCCGGGACAGAGTTGTCCTACGAGCAGTACTTC. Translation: CASSGTELSYEQYF.

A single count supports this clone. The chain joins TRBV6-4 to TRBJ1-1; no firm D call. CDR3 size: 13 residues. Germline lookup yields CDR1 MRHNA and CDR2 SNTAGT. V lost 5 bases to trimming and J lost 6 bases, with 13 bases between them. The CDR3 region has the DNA TGTGCCAGCAGTCTAGAGCCTGGCGCTGAAGCTTTCTTT. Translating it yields CASSLEPGAEAFF.

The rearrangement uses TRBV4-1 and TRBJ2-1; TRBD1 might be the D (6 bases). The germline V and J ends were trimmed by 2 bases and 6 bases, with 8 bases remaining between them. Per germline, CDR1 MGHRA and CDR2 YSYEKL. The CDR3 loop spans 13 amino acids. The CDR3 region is CASSQMTGNEQFF. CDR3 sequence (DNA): TGCGCCAGCAGCCAAATGACAGGCAATGAGCAGTTCTTC.

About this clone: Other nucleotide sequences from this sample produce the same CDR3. CDR3 loop: CASSVGQGDQPQHF. CDR3 sequence (DNA): TGTGCCAGCAGCGTGGGACAGGGGGATCAGCCCCAGCATTTT. V is TRBV9 and J is TRBJ1-5, with TRBD1 matching 11 bases. The CDR3 extends over 14 amino acids. J was trimmed by 5 bases and V by 2 bases; bases with no gene match: 0. Per the germline V gene, CDR1 is SGDLS and CDR2 is YYNGEE.

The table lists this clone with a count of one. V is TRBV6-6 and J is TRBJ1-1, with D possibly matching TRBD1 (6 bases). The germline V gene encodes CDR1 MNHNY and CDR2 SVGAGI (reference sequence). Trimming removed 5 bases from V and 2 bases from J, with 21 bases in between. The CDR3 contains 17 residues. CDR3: CASSPPPQGRVNTEAFF. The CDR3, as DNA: TGTGCCAGCAGTCCACCCCCGCAGGGGAGGGTTAACACTGAAGCTTTCTTT.

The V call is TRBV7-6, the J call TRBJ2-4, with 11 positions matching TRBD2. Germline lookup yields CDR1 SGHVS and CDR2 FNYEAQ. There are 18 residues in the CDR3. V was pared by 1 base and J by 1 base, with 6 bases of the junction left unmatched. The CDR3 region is CASSLVSGGAAAKNIQYF. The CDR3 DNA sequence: TGTGCCAGCAGCTTAGTTAGCGGGGGGGCCGCGGCCAAAAACATTCAGTACTTC. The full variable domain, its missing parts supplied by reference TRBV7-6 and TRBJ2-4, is GAGVSQSPRYKVTKRGQDVALRCDPISGHVSLYWYRQALGQGPEFLTYFNYEAQQDKSGLPNDRFSAERPEGSISTLTIQRTEQRDSAMYRCASSLVSGGAAAKNIQYFGAGTRLSVL.

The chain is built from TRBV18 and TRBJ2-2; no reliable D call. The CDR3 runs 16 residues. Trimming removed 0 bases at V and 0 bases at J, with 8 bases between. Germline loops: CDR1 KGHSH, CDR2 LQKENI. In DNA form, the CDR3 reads TGTGCCAGCTCACCACCAAGCGTAGCGAACACCGGGGAGCTGTTTTTT. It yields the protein CASSPPSVANTGELFF.

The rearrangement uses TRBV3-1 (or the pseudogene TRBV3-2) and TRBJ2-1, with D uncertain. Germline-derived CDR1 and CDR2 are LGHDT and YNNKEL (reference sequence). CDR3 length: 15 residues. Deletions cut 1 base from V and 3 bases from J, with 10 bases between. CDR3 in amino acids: CASSQAASSYNEQFF. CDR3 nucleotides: TGTGCCAGCAGCCAAGCTGCTAGTAGCTACAATGAGCAGTTCTTC.

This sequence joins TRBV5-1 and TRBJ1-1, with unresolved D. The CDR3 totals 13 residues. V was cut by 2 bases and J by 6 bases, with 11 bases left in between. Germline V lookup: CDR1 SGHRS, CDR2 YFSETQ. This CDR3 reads CASSFLEAAEAFF. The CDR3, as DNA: TGCGCCAGCAGCTTCCTCGAGGCCGCTGAAGCTTTCTTT.

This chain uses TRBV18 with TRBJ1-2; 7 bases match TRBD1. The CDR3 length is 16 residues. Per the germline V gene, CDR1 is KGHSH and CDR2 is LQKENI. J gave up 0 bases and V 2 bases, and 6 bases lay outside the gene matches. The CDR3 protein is CASSPFRQGPNYGYTF. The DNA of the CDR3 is TGTGCCAGCTCACCATTCCGACAGGGACCTAACTATGGCTACACCTTC.

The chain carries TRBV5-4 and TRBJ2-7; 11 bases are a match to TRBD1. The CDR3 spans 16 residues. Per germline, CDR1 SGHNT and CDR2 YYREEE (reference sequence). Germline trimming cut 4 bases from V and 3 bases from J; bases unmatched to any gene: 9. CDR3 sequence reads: CASSDRDRGGSYEQYF. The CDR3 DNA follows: TGTGCCAGCAGCGATCGGGACAGGGGGGGGAGCTACGAGCAGTACTTC. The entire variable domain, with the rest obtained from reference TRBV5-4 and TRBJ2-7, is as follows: ETGVTQSPTHLIKTRGQQVTLRCSSQSGHNTVSWYQQALGQGPQFIFQYYREEENGRGNFPPRFSGLQFPNYSSELNVNALELDDSALYLCASSDRDRGGSYEQYFGPGTRLTVT.

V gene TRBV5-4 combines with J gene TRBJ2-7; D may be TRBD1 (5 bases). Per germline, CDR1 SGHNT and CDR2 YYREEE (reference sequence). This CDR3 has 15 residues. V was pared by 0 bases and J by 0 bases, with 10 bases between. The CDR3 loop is CASSLGGESSYEQYV. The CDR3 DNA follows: TGTGCCAGCAGCTTGGGGGGCGAGAGCTCCTACGAGCAGTACGTC.

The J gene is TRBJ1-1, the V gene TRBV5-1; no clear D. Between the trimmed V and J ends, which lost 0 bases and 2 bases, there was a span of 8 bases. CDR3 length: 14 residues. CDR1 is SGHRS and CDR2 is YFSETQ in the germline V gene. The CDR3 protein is CASSLEEINTEAFF. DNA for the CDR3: TGCGCCAGCAGCTTGGAAGAGATAAACACTGAAGCTTTCTTT.

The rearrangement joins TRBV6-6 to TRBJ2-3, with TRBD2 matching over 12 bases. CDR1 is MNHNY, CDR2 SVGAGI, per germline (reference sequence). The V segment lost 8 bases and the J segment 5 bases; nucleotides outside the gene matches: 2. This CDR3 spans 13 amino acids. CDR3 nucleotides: TGTGCCAGCCTAGCGGGGGGGCGAGATACGCAGTATTTT. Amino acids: CASLAGGRDTQYF.

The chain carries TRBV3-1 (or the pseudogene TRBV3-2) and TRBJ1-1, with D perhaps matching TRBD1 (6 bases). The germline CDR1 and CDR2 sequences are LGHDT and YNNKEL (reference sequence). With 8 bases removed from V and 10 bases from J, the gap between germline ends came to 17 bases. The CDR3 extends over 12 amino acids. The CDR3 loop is CASQPGLGAAFF. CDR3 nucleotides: TGTGCCAGCCAACCCGGTTTGGGGGCAGCTTTCTTT.

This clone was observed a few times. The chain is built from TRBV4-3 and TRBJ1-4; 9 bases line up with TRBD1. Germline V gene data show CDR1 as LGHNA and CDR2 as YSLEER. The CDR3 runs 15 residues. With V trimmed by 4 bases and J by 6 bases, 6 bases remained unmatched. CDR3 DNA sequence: TGCGCCAGCAGCCCTGGACAGGGGATCGATGAAAAACTGTTTTTT. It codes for CASSPGQGIDEKLFF.

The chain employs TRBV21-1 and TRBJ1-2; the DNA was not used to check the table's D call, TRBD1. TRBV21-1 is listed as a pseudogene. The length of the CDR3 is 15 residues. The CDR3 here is CASSKEGQEFYGYTF. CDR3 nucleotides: TGTGCCAGCAGCAAAGAGGGACAGGAGTTCTATGGCTACACCTTC.

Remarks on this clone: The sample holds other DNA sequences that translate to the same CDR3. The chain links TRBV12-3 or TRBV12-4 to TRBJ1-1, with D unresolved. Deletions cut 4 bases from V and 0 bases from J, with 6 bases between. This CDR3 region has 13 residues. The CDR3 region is CASSSTVNTEAFF. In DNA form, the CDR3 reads TGTGCCAGCAGTTCCACAGTGAACACTGAAGCTTTCTTT.

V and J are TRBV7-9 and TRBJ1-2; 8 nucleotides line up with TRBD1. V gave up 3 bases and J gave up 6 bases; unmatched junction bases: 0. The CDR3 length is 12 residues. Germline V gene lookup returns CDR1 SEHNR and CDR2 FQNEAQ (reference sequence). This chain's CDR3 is CASSLDRDGYTF. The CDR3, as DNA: TGTGCCAGCAGCTTGGACAGGGATGGCTACACCTTC.

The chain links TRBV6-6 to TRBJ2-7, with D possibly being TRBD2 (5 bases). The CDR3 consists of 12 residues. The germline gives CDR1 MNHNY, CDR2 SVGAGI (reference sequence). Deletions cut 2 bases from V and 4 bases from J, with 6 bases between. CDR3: CASSYRGYEQYV. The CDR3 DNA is TGTGCCAGCAGTTACCGGGGTTACGAGCAGTACGTC.

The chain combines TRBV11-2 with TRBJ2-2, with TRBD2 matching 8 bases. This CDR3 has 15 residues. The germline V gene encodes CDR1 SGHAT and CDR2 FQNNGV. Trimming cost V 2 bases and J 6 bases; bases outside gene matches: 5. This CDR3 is CASSLQAGGSGELFF. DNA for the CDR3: TGTGCCAGCAGCTTACAGGCGGGGGGATCCGGGGAGCTGTTTTTT.

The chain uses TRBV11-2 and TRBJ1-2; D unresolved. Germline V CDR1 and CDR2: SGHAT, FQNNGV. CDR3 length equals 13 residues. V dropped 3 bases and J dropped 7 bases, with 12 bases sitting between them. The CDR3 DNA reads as TGTGCCAGCAGCTTGAACCGCCTACCTGGCTACACCTTC. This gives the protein CASSLNRLPGYTF.